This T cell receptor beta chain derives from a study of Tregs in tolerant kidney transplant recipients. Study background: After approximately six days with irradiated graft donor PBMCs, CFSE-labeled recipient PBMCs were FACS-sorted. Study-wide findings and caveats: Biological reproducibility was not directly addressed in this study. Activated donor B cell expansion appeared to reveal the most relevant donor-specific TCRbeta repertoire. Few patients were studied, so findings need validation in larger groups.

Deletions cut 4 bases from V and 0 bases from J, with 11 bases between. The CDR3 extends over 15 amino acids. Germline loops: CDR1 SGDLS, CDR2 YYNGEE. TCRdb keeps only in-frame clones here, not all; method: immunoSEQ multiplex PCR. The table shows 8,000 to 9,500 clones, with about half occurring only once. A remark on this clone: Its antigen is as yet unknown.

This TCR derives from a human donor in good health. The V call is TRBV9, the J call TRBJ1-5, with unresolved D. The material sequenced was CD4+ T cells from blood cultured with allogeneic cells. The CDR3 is CASSPTAFSNQPQHF. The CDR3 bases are TGTGCCAGCAGCCCCACAGCCTTTAGCAATCAGCCCCAGCATTTT.